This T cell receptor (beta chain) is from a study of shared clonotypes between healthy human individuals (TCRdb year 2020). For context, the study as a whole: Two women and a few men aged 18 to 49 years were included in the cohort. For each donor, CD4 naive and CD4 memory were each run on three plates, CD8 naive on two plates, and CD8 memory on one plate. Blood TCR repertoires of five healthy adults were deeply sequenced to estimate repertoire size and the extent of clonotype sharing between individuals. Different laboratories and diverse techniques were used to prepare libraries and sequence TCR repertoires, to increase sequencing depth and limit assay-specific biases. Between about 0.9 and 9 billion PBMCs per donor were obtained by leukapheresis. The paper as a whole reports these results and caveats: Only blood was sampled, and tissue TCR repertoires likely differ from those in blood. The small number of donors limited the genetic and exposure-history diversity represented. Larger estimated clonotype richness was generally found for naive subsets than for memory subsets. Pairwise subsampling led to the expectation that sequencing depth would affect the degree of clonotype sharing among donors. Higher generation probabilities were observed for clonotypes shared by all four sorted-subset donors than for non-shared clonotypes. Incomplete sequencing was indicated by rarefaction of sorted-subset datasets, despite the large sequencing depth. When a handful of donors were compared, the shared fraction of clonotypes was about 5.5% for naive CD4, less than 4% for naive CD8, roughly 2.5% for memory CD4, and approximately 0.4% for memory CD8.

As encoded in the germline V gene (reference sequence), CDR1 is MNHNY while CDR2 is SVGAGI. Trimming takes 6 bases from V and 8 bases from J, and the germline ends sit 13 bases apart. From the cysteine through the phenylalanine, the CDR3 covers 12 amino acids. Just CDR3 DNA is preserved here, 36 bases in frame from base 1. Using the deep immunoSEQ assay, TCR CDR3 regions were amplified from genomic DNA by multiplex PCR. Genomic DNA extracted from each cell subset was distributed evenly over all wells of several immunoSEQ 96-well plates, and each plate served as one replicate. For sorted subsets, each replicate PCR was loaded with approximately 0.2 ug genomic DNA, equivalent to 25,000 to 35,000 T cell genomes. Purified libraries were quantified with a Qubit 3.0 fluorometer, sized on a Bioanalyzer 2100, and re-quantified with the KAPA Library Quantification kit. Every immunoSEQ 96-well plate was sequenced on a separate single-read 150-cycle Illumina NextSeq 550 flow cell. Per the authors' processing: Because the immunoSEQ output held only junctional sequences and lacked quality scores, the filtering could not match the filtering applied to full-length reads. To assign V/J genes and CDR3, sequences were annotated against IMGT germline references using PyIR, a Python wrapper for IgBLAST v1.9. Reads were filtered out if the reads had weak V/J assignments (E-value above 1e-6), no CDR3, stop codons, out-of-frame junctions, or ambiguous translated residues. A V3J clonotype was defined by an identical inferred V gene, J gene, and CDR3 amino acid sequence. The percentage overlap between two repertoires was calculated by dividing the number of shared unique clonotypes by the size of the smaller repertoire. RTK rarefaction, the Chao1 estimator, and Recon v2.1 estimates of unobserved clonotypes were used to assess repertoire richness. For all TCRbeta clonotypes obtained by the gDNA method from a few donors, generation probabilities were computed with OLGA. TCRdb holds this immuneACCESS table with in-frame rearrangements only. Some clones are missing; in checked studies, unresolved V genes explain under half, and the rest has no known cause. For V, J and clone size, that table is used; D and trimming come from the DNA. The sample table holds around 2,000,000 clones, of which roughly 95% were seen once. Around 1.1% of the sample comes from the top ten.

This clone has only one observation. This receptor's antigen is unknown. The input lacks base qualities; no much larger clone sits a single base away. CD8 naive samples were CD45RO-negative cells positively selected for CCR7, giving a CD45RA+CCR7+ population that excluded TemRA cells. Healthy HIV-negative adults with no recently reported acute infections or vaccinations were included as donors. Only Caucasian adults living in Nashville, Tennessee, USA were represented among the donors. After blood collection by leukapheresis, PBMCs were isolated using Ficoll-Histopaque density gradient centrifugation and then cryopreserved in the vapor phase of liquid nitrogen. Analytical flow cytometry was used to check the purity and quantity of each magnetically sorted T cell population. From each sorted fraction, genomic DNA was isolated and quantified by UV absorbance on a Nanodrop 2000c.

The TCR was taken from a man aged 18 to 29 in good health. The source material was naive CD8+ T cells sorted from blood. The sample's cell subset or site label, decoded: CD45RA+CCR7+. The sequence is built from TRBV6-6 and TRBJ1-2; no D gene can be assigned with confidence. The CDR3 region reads CASREGTAGYTF. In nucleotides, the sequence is TGTGCCAGCAGAGAGGGCACCGCCGGCTACACCTTC.